This TCR beta chain was recorded in a study of technical replicates of blood from several donors. TCRdb's table, derived via immunoSEQ multiplex PCR, lists solely in-frame clones and lacks some. Among tens of thousands of clones listed, just under 95% were seen once. The clonotype was recovered from a human donor in good health. Sequenced material: T cells isolated from PBMCs.

The CDR3 nucleotides read TGTGCCACCAGCAGAGTGGCCAGTCTAGCGGACAACAATGAGCAGTTCTTC. As protein: CATSRVASLADNNEQFF. J is TRBJ2-1 and V is TRBV15; TRBD2 matches 7 bases. The J segment lost 5 bases and the V segment lost 1 base, leaving 11 bases of the junction unmatched. The CDR3 runs 17 residues. CDR1 and CDR2 (germline): LNHNV, YYDKDF (reference sequence). The whole variable domain, remainder taken from reference TRBV15 and TRBJ2-1, is DAMVIQNPRYQVTQFGKPVTLSCSQTLNHNVMYWYQQKSSQAPKLLFHYYDKDFNNEADTPDNFQSRRPNTSFCFLDIRSPGLGDTAMYLCATSRVASLADNNEQFFGPGTRLTVL.